This TCR beta chain was captured in a study of shared clonotypes between healthy human individuals. Trimming left V 2 bases short and J 4 bases short, with 10 bases between. Germline V lookup: CDR1 MNHEY, CDR2 SMNVEV (reference sequence). The CDR3 has 14 residues. Clones were read by immunoSEQ multiplex PCR, and TCRdb kept only the in-frame ones, dropping some. This table has 1,400,000 or so clones, less than 99% appearing once. Sequencing used naive CD4+ T cells sorted from blood. This sample's subset: CD45RA+ positively selected. The chain is built from TRBV27 and TRBJ2-3; D is uncertain. This clonotype was sampled from a man aged 25 to 40 in good health. CDR3 in DNA: TGTGCCAGCAGTTTAAGCCCGACCGCAGATACGCAGTATTTT. Its protein is CASSLSPTADTQYF.